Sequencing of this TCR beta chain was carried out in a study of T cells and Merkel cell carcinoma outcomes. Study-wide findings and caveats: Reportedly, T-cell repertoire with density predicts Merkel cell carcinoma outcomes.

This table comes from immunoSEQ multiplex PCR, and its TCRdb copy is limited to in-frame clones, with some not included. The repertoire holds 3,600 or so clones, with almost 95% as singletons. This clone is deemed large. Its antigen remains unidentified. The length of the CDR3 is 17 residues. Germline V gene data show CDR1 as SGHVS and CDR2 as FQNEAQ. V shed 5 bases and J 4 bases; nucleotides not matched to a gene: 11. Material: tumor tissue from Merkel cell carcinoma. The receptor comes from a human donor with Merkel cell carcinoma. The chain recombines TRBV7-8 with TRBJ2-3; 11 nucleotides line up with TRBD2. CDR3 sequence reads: CASSGDRSGGAPDTQYF. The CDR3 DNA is TGTGCCAGCAGCGGGGACCGTAGCGGGGGGGCACCAGATACGCAGTATTTT.